This TCR beta chain originates from a study of CD8+ T cells in alopecia areata. For the study at large: Tofacitinib administration to treated patients was oral, at 5 to 10 mg twice daily. Tofacitinib lasted 6 to 18 months, then 6 months off drug. Affected scalp percentage set treated patients' severity scores.

Treatment defined: oral pan-JAK inhibitor, 5-10 mg twice daily. PBMCs, the starting material, were the source of sorted CD4+ and CD8+ T cells. The sequencing template was cDNA reverse transcribed from extracted RNA. Here immunoSEQ multiplex PCR was the method, and the copy in TCRdb shows in-frame clones only, minus some. This table has roughly 120,000 clones, 50% to 75% appearing once. The CDR3 sequence is 16 residues long. V lost 1 base to trimming and J lost 5 bases, with 15 bases between them. From germline, CDR1 is SGHTA and CDR2 FQGNSA. The chain is built from TRBV7-2 and TRBJ1-5; D not resolved. Material: CD8+ T cells sorted from blood, obtained at week 4, from a patient treated with tofacitinib. The TCR sequence derives from a human donor with alopecia areata. The CDR3 DNA reads TGTGCCAGCAGCTTAGGCTACAGTTACCACGATCAGCCCCAGCATTTT. It yields the protein CASSLGYSYHDQPQHF.